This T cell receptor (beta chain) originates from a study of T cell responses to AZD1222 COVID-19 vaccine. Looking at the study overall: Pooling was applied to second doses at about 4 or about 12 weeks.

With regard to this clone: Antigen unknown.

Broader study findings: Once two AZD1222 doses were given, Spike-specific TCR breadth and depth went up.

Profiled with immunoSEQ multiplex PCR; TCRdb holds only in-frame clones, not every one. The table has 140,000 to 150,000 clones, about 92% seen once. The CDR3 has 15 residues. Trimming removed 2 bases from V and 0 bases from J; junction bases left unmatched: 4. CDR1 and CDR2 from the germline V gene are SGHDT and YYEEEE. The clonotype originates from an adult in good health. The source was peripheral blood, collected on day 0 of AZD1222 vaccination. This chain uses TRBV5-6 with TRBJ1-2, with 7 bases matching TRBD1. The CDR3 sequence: CASSFIGTANYGYTF. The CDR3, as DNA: TGTGCCAGCAGCTTTATTGGGACAGCTAACTATGGCTACACCTTC.